These 24 T cell receptor beta chains came from one sample sequenced in a study of T cell responses to AZD1222 COVID-19 vaccine. Produced via immunoSEQ multiplex PCR; TCRdb's table is partial and in-frame only. Altogether approximately 180,000 clones are present, 85% to 90% being singletons, with the ten largest covering more than 3.5%. The material was peripheral blood, obtained 28 days after the second dose of the MenACWY control vaccine. The origin of the receptors is an adult who received the MenACWY meningococcal vaccine as a control.

The J gene is TRBJ1-3, the V gene TRBV10-3, with 11 bases fitting TRBD1. Germline V gives CDR1 ENHRY, CDR2 SYGVKD. The V and J ends lost 5 bases and 1 base, in that order; junction bases with no gene match: 16. The CDR3 is 20 residues long. CDR3: CAISPYTGTGGLESGNTIYF. As DNA, the CDR3 is TGTGCCATCAGTCCATATACGGGGACAGGGGGATTAGAGTCTGGAAACACCATATATTTT.

The chain joins TRBV7-3 to TRBJ1-6; D perhaps matches TRBD1 (6 bases). V lost 2 bases, J lost 7 bases, and 12 bases lay in between. The CDR3 extends over 15 amino acids. The germline V gene has CDR1 SGHTA and CDR2 FQGTGA. The CDR3 sequence is CASSLAGTPNSPLHF. CDR3 bases: TGTGCCAGCAGCTTAGCCGGGACACCCAATTCACCCCTCCACTTT.

The rearrangement joins TRBV7-2 to TRBJ1-5, with 8 bases lining up with TRBD1. V was clipped by 5 bases and J by 0 bases; unmatched bases: 15. Germline V lookup: CDR1 SGHTA, CDR2 FQGNSA. There are 19 residues in the CDR3. CDR3 loop: CASSPGGGQDLYSNQPQHF. As DNA, the CDR3 is TGTGCCAGCAGCCCGGGGGGGGGACAGGACTTATATAGCAATCAGCCCCAGCATTTT.

The chain links TRBV19 to TRBJ2-3; 8 bases map to TRBD2. This CDR3 is built from 18 residues. Trimming at V came to 5 bases and at J to 3 bases, leaving 16 bases not matched to a gene. Germline CDR1 reads LNHDA; CDR2 reads SQIVND (reference sequence). The CDR3 DNA reads as TGTGCCAGTAGTTTAAAGGGGGAGCGGGAGAAAGGGACAGATACGCAGTATTTT. Translated, it gives CASSLKGEREKGTDTQYF.

The V gene is TRBV28, the J gene TRBJ2-7; TRBD2 aligns across 9 bases. Germline-derived CDR1 and CDR2 are MDHEN and SYDVKM. The CDR3 totals 14 residues. The V segment lost 6 bases and the J segment 6 bases; nucleotides outside the gene matches: 9. The DNA of the CDR3 is TGTGCCAGCAGCCAGACTAGCGGACCGCTCGAGCAGTACTTC. Translation gives CASSQTSGPLEQYF.

This chain connects TRBV6-5 to TRBJ2-5; 8 positions agree with TRBD2. CDR1 is MNHEY, CDR2 SVGAGI, per germline. The CDR3 totals 15 residues. The V segment lost 5 bases and the J segment 6 bases; nucleotides outside the gene matches: 11. The CDR3: CASSLGLVGAKTQYF. CDR3 DNA sequence: TGTGCCAGCAGTCTGGGACTAGTGGGGGCGAAGACCCAGTACTTC.

The J gene is TRBJ1-5, the V gene TRBV14; D remains unclear. Trimming pared 2 bases from V and 6 bases from J, leaving 8 bases between. CDR3 length: 13 residues. Germline CDR1 reads SGHDN; CDR2 reads FVKESK. The CDR3, as DNA: TGTGCCAGCAGCCAAAAGGGCAGTCAGCCCCAGCATTTT. It specifies CASSQKGSQPQHF.

The chain has TRBV2 and TRBJ2-4; D is ambiguous. The CDR3 consists of 16 residues. V was pared by 6 bases and J by 0 bases, with 15 bases between. Germline V CDR1 and CDR2: SNHLY, FYNNEI. The CDR3 DNA sequence: TGTGCCAGCAGGGACGGACGGACCCTAGCCAAAAACATTCAGTACTTC. Protein sequence: CASRDGRTLAKNIQYF.

The chain links TRBV4-3 to TRBJ2-6, with TRBD1 matching over 7 bases. The germline V gene has CDR1 LGHNA and CDR2 YSLEER. The CDR3 has 20 residues. Trimming took 0 bases from V and 1 from J; bases not matched to a gene: 12. This chain's CDR3 is CASSQDIWDSVGSGANVLTF. CDR3 in DNA: TGCGCCAGCAGCCAAGATATTTGGGACAGCGTTGGGTCTGGGGCCAACGTCCTGACTTTC.

The V call is TRBV27, the J call TRBJ2-2, with D uncertain. This CDR3 is 16 amino acids long. The V end lost 3 bases, the J end lost 0 bases, and 11 bases lay between the germline ends. CDR1 and CDR2 (germline): MNHEY, SMNVEV (reference sequence). This CDR3 reads CASSFLRRPNTGELFF. The DNA for the CDR3 is TGTGCCAGCAGTTTTTTAAGACGGCCGAACACCGGGGAGCTGTTTTTT.

The chain couples TRBV7-9 to TRBJ1-4; tentatively, D is TRBD1 (6 bases). This CDR3 has 15 residues. The germline V gene has CDR1 SEHNR and CDR2 FQNEAQ (reference sequence). Trimming stripped 2 bases from V and 5 bases from J, with 12 bases between. This CDR3 is CASSLLKGVNEKLFF. DNA for the CDR3: TGTGCCAGCAGCTTACTCAAGGGGGTAAATGAAAAACTGTTTTTT.

This chain joins TRBV27 and TRBJ1-1; D uncertain. The CDR3 length is 13 residues. V lost 3 bases and J lost 3, with 8 bases in between. Germline CDR1 MNHEY, CDR2 SMNVEV (reference sequence). CDR3 loop: CASSFIVDTEAFF. Written as DNA, the CDR3 is TGTGCCAGCAGTTTTATCGTAGACACTGAAGCTTTCTTT.

The chain has TRBV9 and TRBJ1-2; TRBD1 matches 7 bases. With 3 bases clipped from V and 2 bases from J, the junction kept 1 base outside the gene matches. This CDR3 has 13 amino acids. Germline V gene lookup returns CDR1 SGDLS and CDR2 YYNGEE. CDR3: CASSGQGNYGYTF. The DNA for the CDR3 is TGTGCCAGCAGCGGACAGGGAAACTATGGCTACACCTTC.

The chain combines TRBV6-5 with TRBJ1-4, with 7 bases fitting TRBD1. Germline V gene lookup returns CDR1 MNHEY and CDR2 SVGAGI. V lost 6 bases and J lost 8; bases outside the gene matches: 12. There are 15 residues in the CDR3. CDR3 amino acids: CASRPPTGDREKLFF. DNA for the CDR3: TGTGCCAGCAGACCTCCAACAGGGGATCGGGAAAAACTGTTTTTT.

CDR3 sequence (DNA): TGTGCCAGCAGTGAAGCAGTGAAGAATCAGCCCCAGCATTTT. It specifies CASSEAVKNQPQHF. The chain recombines TRBV6-1 with TRBJ1-5; no definite D call. V lost 0 bases and J lost 4, with 7 bases in between. Germline V lookup: CDR1 MNHNS, CDR2 SASEGT. The CDR3 contains 14 residues.

This clone was observed a handful of times. The chain recombines TRBV10-3 with TRBJ1-1; tentatively, D is TRBD1 (6 bases). This CDR3 has 15 residues. V was pared by 10 bases and J by 1 base, with 19 bases between. CDR1 is ENHRY, CDR2 SYGVKD, per germline. In DNA, the CDR3 is TGTGCCACCTCAGGTAGGGGGGGGACGAACACTGAAGCTTTCTTT. Amino acid sequence: CATSGRGGTNTEAFF.

The chain joins TRBV20-1 to TRBJ1-2; D unresolved. The V end lost 3 bases, the J end lost 4 bases, and 9 bases lay between the germline ends. The V gene's germline CDR1 is DFQATT and CDR2 SNEGSKA (reference sequence). The CDR3 has 12 residues. The CDR3 DNA reads TGCAGTGCTAGTCTGGGAGGCTATGGCTACACCTTC. Translating it yields CSASLGGYGYTF.

CDR3: CASSLGTGPEKLFF. The CDR3 DNA sequence: TGTGCCAGCAGTTTGGGGACAGGGCCTGAAAAACTGTTTTTT. The rearrangement links TRBV27 to TRBJ1-4; 9 nucleotides line up with TRBD1. CDR1 MNHEY and CDR2 SMNVEV come from the germline V gene (reference sequence). V trimming: 3 bases; J trimming: 7 bases; junction bases outside the gene matches: 3. The CDR3 is 14 residues long.

The V and J genes are TRBV27 and TRBJ2-3; 9 bases agree with TRBD1. CDR1 is MNHEY and CDR2 is SMNVEV in the germline V gene (reference sequence). Losses at the gene ends were 5 bases for V and 4 bases for J; bases not matched to a gene: 4. This CDR3 spans 14 amino acids. The CDR3 spells CASSRDRAADTQYF. The CDR3, as DNA: TGTGCCAGCAGTAGGGACAGGGCAGCAGATACGCAGTATTTT.

The chain combines TRBV19 with TRBJ1-6; 10 bases map to TRBD1. Germline CDR1 reads LNHDA; CDR2 reads SQIVND (reference sequence). This CDR3 region has 14 residues. The V gene end was trimmed by 4 bases and the J gene end by 10 bases; junction bases not matched to a gene: 4. The CDR3 reads CASSTGTGASPLHF. CDR3 nucleotide sequence: TGTGCCAGTAGTACGGGGACAGGGGCGTCACCCCTCCACTTT.

The gene calls are TRBV5-6 and TRBJ1-2; unclear D gene. Trimming left V 3 bases short and J 7 bases short, with 10 bases between. This CDR3 spans 12 amino acids. The V gene's germline CDR1 is SGHDT and CDR2 YYEEEE. The DNA for the CDR3 is TGTGCCAGCAGCTCTGCCGCGCCTGGCTACACCTTC. Its protein is CASSSAAPGYTF.

The gene calls are TRBV3-1 (or the pseudogene TRBV3-2) and TRBJ1-5; unclear D gene. From germline, CDR1 is LGHDT and CDR2 YNNKEL (reference sequence). This CDR3 spans 14 amino acids. Trimming removed 6 bases from V and 7 bases from J, with 16 bases in between. The CDR3 loop is CASSAAGGRQPQHF. CDR3 nucleotides: TGTGCCAGCAGTGCGGCAGGCGGTAGGCAGCCCCAGCATTTT.

This chain connects TRBV6-1 to TRBJ1-2; a weak D match, TRBD1 (5 bases). The ends were cut back, 2 bases at V and 4 bases at J, with 11 bases in the middle. Germline CDR1 MNHNS, CDR2 SASEGT. The CDR3 sequence is 14 residues long. The CDR3 region has the DNA TGTGCCAGCAGTGAACTAGTGACAGCCTATGGCTACACCTTC. It specifies CASSELVTAYGYTF.

V gene TRBV7-9 combines with J gene TRBJ2-1; D gene ambiguous. The CDR3 runs 14 residues. V shed 2 bases and J shed 4 bases, with 9 bases lying between them. Looked up from germline, CDR1 is SEHNR and CDR2 is FQNEAQ (reference sequence). The CDR3 here is CASSLIVSYNEQFF. The CDR3 DNA reads TGTGCCAGCAGCTTAATAGTATCGTACAATGAGCAGTTCTTC.